The 16 T cell receptor beta chains presented below share a single source sample, sequenced in a study of PD-1 blockade in classical Hodgkin lymphoma. TCRdb keeps only in-frame clones here, not all; method: immunoSEQ multiplex PCR. The sample consists of some 49,000 clones, roughly 90% of them appearing once. Described time point: newly diagnosed, previously untreated cHL patient sample. The sample consisted of peripheral blood mononuclear cells (PBMCs). Every receptor here comes from a human donor with classical Hodgkin lymphoma.

This chain joins TRBV5-1 and TRBJ1-6, with D perhaps TRBD1 (5 bases). V was clipped by 4 bases and J by 7 bases, with 12 bases between them. CDR3 length: 14 amino acids. CDR1 SGHRS and CDR2 YFSETQ come from the germline V gene. The CDR3 DNA follows: TGCGCCAGCAGCAATCAGGGAACGAATTCACCCCTCCACTTT. This encodes CASSNQGTNSPLHF.

The CDR3, as DNA: TGCGCCAGCAGCCATCTACCCGGGGTAGAAATCTTCTTC. This gives the protein CASSHLPGVEIFF. The rearrangement joins TRBV4-1 to TRBJ2-1, with D maybe TRBD2 (5 bases). This CDR3 contains 13 residues. Germline V gives CDR1 MGHRA, CDR2 YSYEKL. V lost 3 bases, J lost 16 bases, and 19 bases lay in between.

This clone came up a few times. The chain is built from TRBV27 and TRBJ1-5, with D hard to call. The V gene's germline CDR1 is MNHEY and CDR2 SMNVEV (reference sequence). The germline V and J ends were trimmed by 3 bases and 0 bases, with 9 bases remaining between them. The CDR3 loop spans 15 amino acids. CDR3 amino acids: CASSFGPNSNQPQHF. In DNA, the CDR3 is TGTGCCAGCAGTTTTGGACCAAATAGCAATCAGCCCCAGCATTTT.

This chain joins TRBV29-1 and TRBJ2-2; TRBD1 is a possible D gene (5 bases). Trimming stripped 7 bases from V and 4 bases from J, with 10 bases between. Germline loops: CDR1 SQVTM, CDR2 ANQGSEA. The CDR3 contains 12 residues. CDR3 DNA: TGCAGCGGCAGGGTGGGCACCGGGGAGCTGTTTTTT. Amino acid sequence: CSGRVGTGELFF.

The CDR3: CASRGQGSTEAFF. For the CDR3, the DNA is TGTGCCAGCAGGGGACAGGGTTCGACTGAAGCTTTCTTT. V usage is TRBV28 and J usage is TRBJ1-1, with 9 bases aligning to TRBD1. Germline lookup yields CDR1 MDHEN and CDR2 SYDVKM. Trimming cost V 6 bases and J 5 bases; bases outside gene matches: 4. This CDR3 has 13 residues.

This clone was counted a few times. The chain recombines TRBV25-1 with TRBJ2-7; 7 bases match TRBD2. V lost 5 bases, J lost 1 base, and 11 bases stayed unmatched. Germline V gene lookup returns CDR1 MGHDK and CDR2 SYGVNS. This CDR3 region has 16 residues. Written as DNA, the CDR3 is TGTGCCAGCAGTCCGCCTCTAGCGGAGTCATCCTACGAGCAGTACTTC. Translated: CASSPPLAESSYEQYF.

V gene TRBV28 combines with J gene TRBJ1-2, with 11 bases lining up with TRBD1. The ends lost 2 bases at V and 6 bases at J; junction bases unmatched: 14. The CDR3 contains 18 residues. The germline gives CDR1 MDHEN, CDR2 SYDVKM. The chain's CDR3 is CASSLVRGAGTGGDGYTF. In nucleotides, the CDR3 is TGTGCCAGCAGTTTAGTAAGGGGAGCCGGGACAGGGGGAGATGGCTACACCTTC.

J is TRBJ2-1 and V is TRBV11-2; 10 positions match TRBD2. Germline V CDR1 and CDR2: SGHAT, FQNNGV. There are 15 residues in the CDR3. Trimming cost V 4 bases and J 2 bases; bases outside gene matches: 2. CDR3 nucleotide sequence: TGTGCCAGCAGCTATACTAGCGGGACCTACAATGAGCAGTTCTTC. It codes for CASSYTSGTYNEQFF. The entire variable domain, with the rest obtained from reference TRBV11-2 and TRBJ2-1, is as follows: EAGVAQSPRYKIIEKRQSVAFWCNPISGHATLYWYQQILGQGPKLLIQFQNNGVVDDSQLPKDRFSAERLKGVDSTLKIQPAKLEDSAVYLCASSYTSGTYNEQFFGPGTRLTVL.

The chain couples TRBV5-1 to TRBJ2-1; no reliable D call. CDR1 SGHRS and CDR2 YFSETQ come from the germline V gene. V was clipped by 0 bases and J by 9 bases, with 19 bases between them. The CDR3 totals 16 residues. The CDR3 loop reads CASSLGTSLLLIEQFF. In nucleotides, the CDR3 is TGCGCCAGCAGCTTGGGTACGTCTCTCTTGTTAATTGAGCAGTTCTTC.

This sequence joins TRBV6-5 and TRBJ1-4, with D uncertain. Trimming removed 0 bases at V and 4 bases at J, with 6 bases between. The CDR3 is 14 residues long. Germline V gene sequence: CDR1 MNHEY, CDR2 SVGAGI. The CDR3 nucleotides are TGTGCCAGCAGTTACTCGATGGGTAATGAAAAACTGTTTTTT. Translation: CASSYSMGNEKLFF.

CDR3 in DNA: TGTGCCAGCAGCGATTACAGGGGAGGGCCCTACGAGCAGTACTTC. Its translation is CASSDYRGGPYEQYF. The chain recombines TRBV7-4 with TRBJ2-7; either TRBD1 or TRBD2 may supply D (7 bases each). Trimming pared 5 bases from V and 2 bases from J, leaving 16 bases between. Germline V lookup: CDR1 SGHVT, CDR2 SQSDAQ. This CDR3 has 15 residues.

A single count supports this clone. The rearrangement uses TRBV30 and TRBJ2-5, with D possibly being TRBD1 or TRBD2 (6 bases each). Germline assignment: CDR1 GTSNPN and CDR2 SVGIG (reference sequence). V lost 0 bases to trimming and J lost 1 base, with 9 bases between them. CDR3 length: 14 amino acids. This CDR3 is CAWSVKGGQETQYF. CDR3 nucleotides: TGTGCCTGGAGTGTGAAGGGGGGCCAAGAGACCCAGTACTTC.

The chain has TRBV5-1 and TRBJ2-7, with 7 bases matching TRBD2. The CDR3 runs to 13 residues. Trimming removed 4 bases from V and 3 bases from J; junction bases left unmatched: 4. Germline V gene data show CDR1 as SGHRS and CDR2 as YFSETQ. CDR3: CASSAGEVYEQYF. CDR3 sequence (DNA): TGCGCCAGCAGCGCGGGAGAAGTCTACGAGCAGTACTTC.

The CDR3: CASTLAGQGGFVGSEQYF. Written as DNA, the CDR3 is TGTGCCAGCACCTTGGCGGGACAGGGTGGTTTCGTCGGCTCAGAGCAGTACTTC. This rearrangement joins TRBV28 to TRBJ2-7, with TRBD1 identical over 9 bases. Trimming removed 7 bases from V and 7 bases from J; junction bases left unmatched: 23. Per germline, CDR1 MDHEN and CDR2 SYDVKM. This CDR3 has 18 residues.

This chain uses TRBV6-5 with TRBJ1-6; D is undetermined. V was clipped by 5 bases and J by 9 bases, with 14 bases between them. The CDR3 is 14 residues long. Germline CDR1 reads MNHEY; CDR2 reads SVGAGI. CDR3 sequence (DNA): TGTGCCAGCAGTCGCGACACCAACGGTTCACCCCTCCACTTT. Translating gives CASSRDTNGSPLHF.

The chain has TRBV28 and TRBJ2-7, with TRBD2 matching over 8 bases. V was pared by 4 bases and J by 12 bases, with 8 bases of the junction left unmatched. The CDR3 consists of 12 residues. Germline V gene lookup returns CDR1 MDHEN and CDR2 SYDVKM. The DNA of the CDR3 is TGTGCCAGCAGTTCTCAAAGCGGGAGTTGGTACGTC. Its protein product is CASSSQSGSWYV.